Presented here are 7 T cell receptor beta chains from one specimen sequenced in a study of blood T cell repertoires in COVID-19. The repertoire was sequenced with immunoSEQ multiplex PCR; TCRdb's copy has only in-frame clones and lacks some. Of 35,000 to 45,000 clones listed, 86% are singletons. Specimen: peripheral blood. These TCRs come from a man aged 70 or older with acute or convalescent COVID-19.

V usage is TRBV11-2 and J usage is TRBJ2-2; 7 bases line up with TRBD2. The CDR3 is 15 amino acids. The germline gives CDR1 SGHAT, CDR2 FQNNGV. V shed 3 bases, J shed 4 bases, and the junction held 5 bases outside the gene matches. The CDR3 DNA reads TGTGCCAGCAGCTTGTCTAGCGGATCCACCGGGGAGCTGTTTTTT. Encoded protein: CASSLSSGSTGELFF. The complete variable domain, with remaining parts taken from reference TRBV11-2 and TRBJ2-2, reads EAGVAQSPRYKIIEKRQSVAFWCNPISGHATLYWYQQILGQGPKLLIQFQNNGVVDDSQLPKDRFSAERLKGVDSTLKIQPAKLEDSAVYLCASSLSSGSTGELFFGEGSRLTVL.

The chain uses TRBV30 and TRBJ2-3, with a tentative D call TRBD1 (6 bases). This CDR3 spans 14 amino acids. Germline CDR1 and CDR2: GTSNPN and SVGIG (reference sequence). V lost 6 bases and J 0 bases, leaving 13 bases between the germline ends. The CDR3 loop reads CACSGQFSTDTQYF. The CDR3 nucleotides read TGTGCCTGCTCAGGACAGTTTAGCACAGATACGCAGTATTTT.

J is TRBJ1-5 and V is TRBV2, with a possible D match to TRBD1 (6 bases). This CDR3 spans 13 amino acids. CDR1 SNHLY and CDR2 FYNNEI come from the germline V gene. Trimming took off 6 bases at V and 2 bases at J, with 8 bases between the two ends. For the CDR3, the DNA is TGTGCCAGCAGCTGGACAGGCAATCAGCCCCAGCATTTT. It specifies CASSWTGNQPQHF.

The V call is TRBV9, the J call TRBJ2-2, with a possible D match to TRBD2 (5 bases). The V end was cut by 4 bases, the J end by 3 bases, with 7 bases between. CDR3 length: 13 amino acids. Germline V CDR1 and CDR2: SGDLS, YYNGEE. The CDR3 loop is CASSFGDTGELFF. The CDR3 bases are TGTGCCAGCAGCTTCGGGGACACCGGGGAGCTGTTTTTT.

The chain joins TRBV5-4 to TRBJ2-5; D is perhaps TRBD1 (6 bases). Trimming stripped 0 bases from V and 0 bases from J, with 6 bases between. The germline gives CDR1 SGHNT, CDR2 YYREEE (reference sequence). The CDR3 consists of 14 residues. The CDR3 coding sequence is TGTGCCAGCAGCTTGGGGACAGACCAAGAGACCCAGTACTTC. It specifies CASSLGTDQETQYF.

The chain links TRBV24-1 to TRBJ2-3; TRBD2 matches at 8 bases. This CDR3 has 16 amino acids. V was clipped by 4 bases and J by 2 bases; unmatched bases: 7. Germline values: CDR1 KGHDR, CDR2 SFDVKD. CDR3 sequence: CATSEDGGALTDTQYF. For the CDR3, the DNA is TGTGCCACCAGTGAAGACGGGGGGGCACTCACAGATACGCAGTATTTT.

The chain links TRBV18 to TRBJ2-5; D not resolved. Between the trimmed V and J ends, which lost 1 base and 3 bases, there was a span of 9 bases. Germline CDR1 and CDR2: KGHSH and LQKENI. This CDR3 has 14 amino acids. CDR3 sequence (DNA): TGTGCCAGCTCACCACGAAATACAGAAGAGACCCAGTACTTC. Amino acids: CASSPRNTEETQYF.